This T cell receptor (beta chain) came from a study of early T cells in non-severe SARS-CoV-2 infection. As for the study in general: Bulk RNA taken from unsorted whole blood was sequenced, leaving chains unpaired. Study observations and caveats: VDJdb matching skewed toward anti-spike CD8 responses, missing private and CD4 specificities.

The sample holds many counts of this clonotype. What it recognizes is unknown. V lost 3 bases and J lost 4; bases outside the gene matches: 4. Germline V lookup: CDR1 MNHEY, CDR2 SMNVEV (reference sequence). The CDR3 sequence is 15 residues long. Separate cDNA molecules each had unique molecular identifiers attached to them. MiXCR, run by TCRdb on the 5' RACE reads, gives a single entry per CDR3 protein. The sample lists about 39,000 distinct CDR3 sequences, approximately 6% occurring once. This material consisted of whole blood, taken at baseline. This TCR came from an adult who was a healthcare worker with PCR-confirmed SARS-CoV-2 infection or an uninfected control (not recorded which). This chain connects TRBV27 to TRBJ2-3; 10 nucleotides agree with TRBD2. The DNA of the CDR3 is TGTGCCAGCAGTTTTTTAGCGGGAGGCCCAGATACGCAGTATTTT. Translating it yields CASSFLAGGPDTQYF.